The clone carrying this TCR beta chain has a handful of counts. Its target is unknown. From germline, CDR1 is SEHNR and CDR2 FQNEAQ (reference sequence). The CDR3 is made up of 13 amino acids. Trimming pared 1 base from V and 9 bases from J, leaving 9 bases between. These data belong to a study of T cells in Graves' hyperthyroidism and ophthalmopathy. Points from the study as a whole: A model using 13 V-J features told ophthalmopathy apart from stable hyperthyroidism.

Researchers amplified the TCR beta CDR3 regions from RNA transcripts. During a first-round RT-PCR of the TCR CDR3, the HTBI primer set was used. TCRdb re-analysed the multiplex PCR reads in MiXCR, keeping a single row per CDR3 protein. The table shows 560,000 or so distinct CDR3 sequences, with approximately 20% occurring only once. This sequence joins TRBV7-9 and TRBJ2-2, with D hard to call. Input material: blood. This TCR came from a man aged 40-55 years with Graves' ophthalmopathy. CDR3 in DNA: TGTGCCAGCAGCTTAGAAACAGACCGGGAGCTGTTTTTT. Its translation is CASSLETDRELFF.